The source of this T cell receptor beta chain is a study of blood T cell repertoires in COVID-19. The V and J ends lost 0 bases and 1 base respectively, with 7 bases between them. This CDR3 spans 14 amino acids. The germline V gene encodes CDR1 MNHEY and CDR2 SMNVEV (reference sequence). Source study methods: Nucleated cell number was recorded as an estimate derived from reference gene primer amplification. Assay: immunoSEQ multiplex PCR; the TCRdb copy retains only in-frame clones and omits some. The DNA was the basis for D and trimming; V, J and clone size are from that table. Of some 300,000 clones listed, about nine tenths are singletons.

The sequenced sample consisted of peripheral blood. The receptor's source is a man between 18 and 35 years old with active or convalescent COVID-19. The chain couples TRBV27 to TRBJ2-7; the D is unclear. The DNA for the CDR3 is TGTGCCAGCAGTTTATCGTCCGAGTCCTACGAGCAGTACTTC. Protein sequence: CASSLSSESYEQYF.